This T cell receptor beta chain derives from a study of cytotoxic CD8 clonotypes in ibrutinib-treated CLL. Whole-study context: The group held more than 10 relapsed/refractory and under 16 treatment-naive patients, with around 18 IGHV unmutated. General study results and limits: Higher clonality was seen at ibrutinib response and a return toward baseline at progression. Samples were collected at differing times from sustained-remission and progressing patients.

This CDR3 region has 13 residues. The germline gives CDR1 MGHDK, CDR2 SYGVNS. Trimming removed 4 bases from V and 4 bases from J; junction bases left unmatched: 2. With sequencing, the targeted depth ranged from 1 in 200,000 to 1 in 1 million T cells. Here immunoSEQ multiplex PCR was the method, and the copy in TCRdb shows in-frame clones only, minus some. This table holds a few hundred thousand clones, around four fifths found once. Points on this clone: Antigen specificity is unknown.

The chain recombines TRBV25-1 with TRBJ2-7, with 9 bases identical to TRBD2. This TCR was sampled from a human donor with chronic lymphocytic leukemia. The input for sequencing was PBMCs, taken before ibrutinib treatment. The CDR3 sequence is CASSVGLAYEQYF. CDR3 bases: TGTGCCAGCAGTGTGGGACTAGCTTACGAGCAGTACTTC.